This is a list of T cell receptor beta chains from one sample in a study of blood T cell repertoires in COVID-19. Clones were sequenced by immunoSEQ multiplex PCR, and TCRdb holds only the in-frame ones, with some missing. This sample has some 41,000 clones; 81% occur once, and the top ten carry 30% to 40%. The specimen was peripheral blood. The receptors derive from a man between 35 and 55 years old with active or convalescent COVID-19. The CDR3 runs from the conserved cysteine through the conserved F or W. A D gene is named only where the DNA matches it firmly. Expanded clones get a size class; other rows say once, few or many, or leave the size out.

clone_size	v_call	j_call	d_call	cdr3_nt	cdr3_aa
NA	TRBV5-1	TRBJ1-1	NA	TGCGCCAGCAGCTCCCGGACACCGTCGGCAGCTTTCTTT	CASSSRTPSAAFF
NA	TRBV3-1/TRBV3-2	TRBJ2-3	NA	TGTGCCAGCAGCCAAGATTCGGTACATACGCAGTATTTT	CASSQDSVHTQYF
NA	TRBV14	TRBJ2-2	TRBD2	TGTGCCAGCAGCTCTAGCGGACGTGGGACCGGGGAGCTGTTTTTT	CASSSSGRGTGELFF
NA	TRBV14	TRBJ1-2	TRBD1	TGTGCCAGCAGCCATTTGGACAGGGATCATGGCTACACCTTC	CASSHLDRDHGYTF
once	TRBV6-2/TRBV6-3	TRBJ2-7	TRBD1	TGTGCCAGCAGTTTGGTTTTGGGACAGGGGGCCTACGAGCAGTACTTC	CASSLVLGQGAYEQYF
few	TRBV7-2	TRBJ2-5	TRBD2	TGTGCCAGCAGCCAGACTAGCGGGGGGCCCCACGGGGAGACCCAGTACTTC	CASSQTSGGPHGETQYF
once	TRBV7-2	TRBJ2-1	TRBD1	TGTGCCAGCAGCCAGGGGGCTAGCACCTCCTACAATGAGCAGTTCTTC	CASSQGASTSYNEQFF
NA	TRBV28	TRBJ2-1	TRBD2	TGTGCCAGCGCCCGGACTAGCGGGAGCAATGAGCAGTTCTTC	CASARTSGSNEQFF
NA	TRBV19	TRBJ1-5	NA	TGTGCCAGTAGGGGGGGTGTGGGTCAGCCCCAGCATTTT	CASRGGVGQPQHF
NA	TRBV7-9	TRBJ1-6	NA	TGTGCCAGCAGCCCCTCGACAGTGGGGTCACCCCTCCACTTT	CASSPSTVGSPLHF
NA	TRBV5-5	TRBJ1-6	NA	TGTGCCAGCAGTTTACGACAGCTTAGCTCCTATAATTCACCCCTCCACTTT	CASSLRQLSSYNSPLHF
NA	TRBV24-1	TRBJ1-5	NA	TGTGCCACCAGTGCCGCCACCAGTGGCAATCAGCCCCAGCATTTT	CATSAATSGNQPQHF
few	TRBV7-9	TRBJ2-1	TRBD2	TGTGCCAGCAGCTTAGAATCTAGCGGCAGACGGAGCAATGAGCAGTTCTTC	CASSLESSGRRSNEQFF
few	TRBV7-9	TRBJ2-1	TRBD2	TGTGCCAGCAGCTCCGGGACTAGCGCCGAGCAGTTCTTC	CASSSGTSAEQFF
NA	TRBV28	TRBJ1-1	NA	TGTGCCACCTCGGTAGGGAGAACTTTCTTT	CATSVGRTFF
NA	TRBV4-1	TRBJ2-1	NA	TGCGCCAGCAGCCACCTGGACATCATCTCCTACAATGAGCAGTTCTTC	CASSHLDIISYNEQFF
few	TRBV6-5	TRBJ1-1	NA	TGTGCCAGTACCCCCCGGGAGGGGTATGGTGAAGCTTTCTTT	CASTPREGYGEAFF
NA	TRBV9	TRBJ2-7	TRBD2	TGTGCCAGCAGCGCCGGGACTAGCGCTTCCTACGAGCAGTACTTC	CASSAGTSASYEQYF
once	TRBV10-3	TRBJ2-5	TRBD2	TGTGCCATCGGGACTAGCGGAAAAGAGACCCAGTACTTC	CAIGTSGKETQYF
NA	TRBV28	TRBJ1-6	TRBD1	TGTGCCAGCAGTCGCAATACTGGGGACAGGGGGAATTCACCCCTCCACTTT	CASSRNTGDRGNSPLHF
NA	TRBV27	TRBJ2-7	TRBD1	TGTGCCAGCAGCTTAGAGGGTCCCGGGACAGGCTACGAGCAGTACTTC	CASSLEGPGTGYEQYF
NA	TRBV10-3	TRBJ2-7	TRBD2	TGTGCCATCAGTGAGTTGCGGGAGATAGGGGAGCAGTACTTC	CAISELREIGEQYF